This T cell receptor (beta chain) was retrieved from a study of PD-1 blockade in classical Hodgkin lymphoma. Overall study results and limits: Newly diagnosed patients were said to have less baseline TCR diversity than healthy donors did. The drivers behind the repertoire differences, possibly disease activity or prior therapy, remain undefined. Later analyses included only patients treated at least 1 year post-ASCT. CD4+ but not CD8+ TCR diversity rose significantly by C4D1.

Exposure to brentuximab vedotin varied, and each patient had relapsed following autologous stem cell transplantation. Germline V gene lookup returns CDR1 LGHNA and CDR2 YSLEER. The CDR3 sequence is 15 residues long. V was trimmed by 4 bases and J by 3 bases, leaving 12 bases between them. Comments on this clone: As yet, its antigen is unknown.

Sequenced by immunoSEQ multiplex PCR; TCRdb stores in-frame clones only, minus some. Found here are around 27,000 clones, roughly four fifths of them singletons; the top ten hold 9.5% to 13%. Here the sequenced sample was peripheral blood mononuclear cells (PBMCs), taken before the second cycle of nivolumab. The chain recombines TRBV4-3 with TRBJ1-4; D may be TRBD1 (5 bases). The receptor's source is a human donor with classical Hodgkin lymphoma. CDR3 nucleotides: TGCGCCAGCAGCCGTTCGTGGGACCCTAATGAAAAACTGTTTTTT. Protein sequence: CASSRSWDPNEKLFF.